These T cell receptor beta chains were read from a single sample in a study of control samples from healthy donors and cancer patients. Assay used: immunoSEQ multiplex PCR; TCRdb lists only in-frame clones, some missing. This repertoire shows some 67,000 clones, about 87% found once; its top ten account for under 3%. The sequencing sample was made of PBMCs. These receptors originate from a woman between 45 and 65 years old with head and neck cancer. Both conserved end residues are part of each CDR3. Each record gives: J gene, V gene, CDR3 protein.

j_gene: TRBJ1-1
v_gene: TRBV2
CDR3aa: CASSVRQGPNTEAFF

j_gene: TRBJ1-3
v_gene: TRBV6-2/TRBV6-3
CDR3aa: CASSYRAGTGFGNTIYF

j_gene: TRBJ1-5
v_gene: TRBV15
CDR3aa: CATSIRGRSEGRGGQPQHF

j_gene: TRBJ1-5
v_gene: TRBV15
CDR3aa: CATSSRPGGFSNQPQHF

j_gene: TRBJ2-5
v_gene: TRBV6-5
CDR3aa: CASSPERGAWETQYF

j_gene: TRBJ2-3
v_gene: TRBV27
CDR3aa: CASSHSGTDTQYF

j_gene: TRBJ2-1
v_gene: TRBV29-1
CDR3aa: CSVEGLGDLAYNEQFF

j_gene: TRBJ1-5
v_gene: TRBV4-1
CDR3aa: CASSQERGLRQPQHF

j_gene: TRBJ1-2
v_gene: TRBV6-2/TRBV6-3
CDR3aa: CASSSYSDSNYGYTF

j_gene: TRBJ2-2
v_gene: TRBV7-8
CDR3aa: CASSKGSTGELFF

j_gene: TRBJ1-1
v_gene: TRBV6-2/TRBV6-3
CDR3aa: CASSYSGGGEAFF

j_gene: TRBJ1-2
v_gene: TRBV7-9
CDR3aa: CASRMGGDGYTF

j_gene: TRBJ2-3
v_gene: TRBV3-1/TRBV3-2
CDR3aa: CASSQAGTARTDTQYF

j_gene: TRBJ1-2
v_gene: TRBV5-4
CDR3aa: CASSLSRGNYGYTF

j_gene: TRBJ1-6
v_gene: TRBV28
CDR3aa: CASTGNNSPLHF

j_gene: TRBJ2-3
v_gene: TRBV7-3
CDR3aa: CASSLTGSGGSTDTQYF

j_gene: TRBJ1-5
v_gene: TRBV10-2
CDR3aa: CASSGSQGNQPQHF

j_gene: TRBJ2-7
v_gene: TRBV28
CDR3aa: CASSGSSEGIYEQYF

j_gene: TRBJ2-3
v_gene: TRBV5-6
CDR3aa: CASSLGGPGADTQYF

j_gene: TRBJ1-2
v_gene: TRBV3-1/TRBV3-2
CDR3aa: CASSQAGQGGYGYTF

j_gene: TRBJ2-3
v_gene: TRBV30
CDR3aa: CAWARWGGQSTDTQYF

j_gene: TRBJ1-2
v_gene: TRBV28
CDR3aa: CASSRLRGTGIYGYTF

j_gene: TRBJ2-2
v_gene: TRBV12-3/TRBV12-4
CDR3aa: CASSRRGPPFF

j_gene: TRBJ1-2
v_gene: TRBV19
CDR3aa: CASTWGSDYGYTF

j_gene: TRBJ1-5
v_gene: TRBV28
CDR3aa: CASRGQQTSNQPQHF

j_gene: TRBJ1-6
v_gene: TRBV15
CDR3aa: CATSRSHVDGEIYF

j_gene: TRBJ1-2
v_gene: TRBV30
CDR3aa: CAWSTVLYGYTF

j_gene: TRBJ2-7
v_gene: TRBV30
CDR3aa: CAWSGPGQGFHEQYF

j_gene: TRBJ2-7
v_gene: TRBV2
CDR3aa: CASSFRGGQSSYEQYF

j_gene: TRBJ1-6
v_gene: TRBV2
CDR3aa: CASSEGDPVISALHF

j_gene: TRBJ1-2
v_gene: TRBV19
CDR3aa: CATCQDPLSGYTF

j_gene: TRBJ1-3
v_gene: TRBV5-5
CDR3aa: CASSSLPLSSGNTIYF

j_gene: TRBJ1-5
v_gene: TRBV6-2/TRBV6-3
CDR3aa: CASSRVGFGNQPQHF

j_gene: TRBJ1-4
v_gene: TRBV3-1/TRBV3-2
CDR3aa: CASSQFPNRAFSTNEKLFF

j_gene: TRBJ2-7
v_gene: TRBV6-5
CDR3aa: CASSFLGVGEQYF

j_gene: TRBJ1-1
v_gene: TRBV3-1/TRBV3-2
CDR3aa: CASSQDKRRGAFF

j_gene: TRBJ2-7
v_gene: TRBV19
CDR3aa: CASSLQQGDEQYF

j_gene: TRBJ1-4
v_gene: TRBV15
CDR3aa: CATSRDWGATATNEKLFF

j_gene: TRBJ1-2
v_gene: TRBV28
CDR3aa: CASSDRARRGYTF

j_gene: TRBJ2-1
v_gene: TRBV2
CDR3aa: CASSQGGISYNEQFF

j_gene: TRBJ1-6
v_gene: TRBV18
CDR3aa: CASSPTFGNSPLHF

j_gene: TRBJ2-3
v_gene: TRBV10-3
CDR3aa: CAIRERGGLDTQYF

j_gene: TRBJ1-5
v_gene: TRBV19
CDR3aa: CASNAGGPDQPQHF